This TCR beta chain was sequenced in a study of T-cell memory formation after mild COVID-19. TCRdb redid the calling of the 5' RACE reads with MiXCR, one entry per CDR3 protein. Of fewer than 600,000 distinct CDR3 sequences in the sample, roughly a fifth were seen once. The CDR3 runs 15 residues. The V gene's germline CDR1 is LNHNV and CDR2 YYDKDF (reference sequence). Trimming left V 5 bases short and J 3 bases short, with 16 bases between. The sample taken for sequencing was PBMCs or a T cell subset sorted from them (not recorded which). V gene TRBV15 combines with J gene TRBJ1-1, with D possibly TRBD1 on 5 matching bases. This TCR came from an adult woman who had mild COVID-19 (a few samples of this study predate the infection). Cell type and time point are not known. The CDR3 region is CATSPFGMGDTEAFF. In DNA, the CDR3 is TGTGCCACCAGCCCATTTGGGATGGGGGACACTGAAGCTTTCTTT.